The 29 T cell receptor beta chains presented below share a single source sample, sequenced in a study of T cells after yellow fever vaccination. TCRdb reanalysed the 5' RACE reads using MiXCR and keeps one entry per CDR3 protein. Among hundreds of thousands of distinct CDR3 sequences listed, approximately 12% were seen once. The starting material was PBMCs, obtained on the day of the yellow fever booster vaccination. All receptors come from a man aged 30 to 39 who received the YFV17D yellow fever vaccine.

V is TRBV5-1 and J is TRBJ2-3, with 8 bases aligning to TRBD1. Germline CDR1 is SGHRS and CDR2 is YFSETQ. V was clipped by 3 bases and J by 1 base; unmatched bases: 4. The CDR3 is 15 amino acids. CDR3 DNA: TGCGCCAGCAGCTATGGACAGGGTGGCACAGATACGCAGTATTTT. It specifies CASSYGQGGTDTQYF.

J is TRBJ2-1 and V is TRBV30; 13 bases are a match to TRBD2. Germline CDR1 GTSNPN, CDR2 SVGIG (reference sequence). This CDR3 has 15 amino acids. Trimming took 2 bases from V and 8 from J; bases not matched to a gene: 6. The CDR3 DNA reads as TGTGCCTGGAGTCGGACTAGCGGGAGATTCGATGAGCAGTTCTTC. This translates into CAWSRTSGRFDEQFF.

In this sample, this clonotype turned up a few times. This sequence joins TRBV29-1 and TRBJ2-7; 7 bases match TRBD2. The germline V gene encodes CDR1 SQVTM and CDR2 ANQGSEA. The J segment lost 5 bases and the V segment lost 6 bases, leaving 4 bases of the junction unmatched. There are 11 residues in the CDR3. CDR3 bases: TGCAGCGTGGGGGGAGGGGACGAGCAGTACTTC. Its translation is CSVGGGDEQYF.

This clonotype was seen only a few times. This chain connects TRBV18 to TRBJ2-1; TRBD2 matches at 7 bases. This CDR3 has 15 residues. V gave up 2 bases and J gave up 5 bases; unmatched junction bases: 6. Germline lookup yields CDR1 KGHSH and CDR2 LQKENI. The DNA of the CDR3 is TGTGCCAGCTCACCAGTTGCGGGAGTAAACAATGAGCAGTTCTTC. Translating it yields CASSPVAGVNNEQFF.

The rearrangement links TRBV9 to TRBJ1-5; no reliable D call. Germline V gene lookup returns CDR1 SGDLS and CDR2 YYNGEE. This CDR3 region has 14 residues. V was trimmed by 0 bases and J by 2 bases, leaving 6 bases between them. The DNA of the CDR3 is TGTGCCAGCAGCGTAGACGGTGGCAATCAGCCCCAGCATTTT. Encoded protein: CASSVDGGNQPQHF.

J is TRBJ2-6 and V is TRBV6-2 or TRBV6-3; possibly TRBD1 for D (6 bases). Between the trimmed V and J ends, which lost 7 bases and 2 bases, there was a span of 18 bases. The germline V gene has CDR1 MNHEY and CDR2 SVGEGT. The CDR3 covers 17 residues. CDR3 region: CASTLYPGVTGANVLTF. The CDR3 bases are TGTGCCAGCACGTTATATCCAGGGGTTACTGGGGCCAACGTCCTGACTTTC.

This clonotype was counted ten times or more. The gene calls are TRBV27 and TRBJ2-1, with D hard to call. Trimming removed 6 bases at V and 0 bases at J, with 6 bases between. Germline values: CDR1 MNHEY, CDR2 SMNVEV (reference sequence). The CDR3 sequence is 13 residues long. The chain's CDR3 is CASSTDSYNEQFF. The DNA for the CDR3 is TGTGCCAGCAGCACGGACTCCTACAATGAGCAGTTCTTC.

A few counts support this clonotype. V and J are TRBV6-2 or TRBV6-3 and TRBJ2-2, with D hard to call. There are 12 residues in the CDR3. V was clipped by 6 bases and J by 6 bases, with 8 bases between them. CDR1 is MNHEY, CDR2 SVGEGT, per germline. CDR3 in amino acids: CASSSQAGELFF. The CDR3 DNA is TGTGCCAGCAGCTCCCAGGCCGGGGAGCTGTTTTTT.

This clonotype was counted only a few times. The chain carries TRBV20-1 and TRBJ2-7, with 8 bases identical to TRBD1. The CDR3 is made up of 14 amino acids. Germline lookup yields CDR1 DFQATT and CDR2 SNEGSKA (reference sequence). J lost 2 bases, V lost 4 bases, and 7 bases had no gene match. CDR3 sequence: CSANPGQDPYEQYF. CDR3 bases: TGCAGTGCTAATCCGGGACAGGACCCCTACGAGCAGTACTTC.

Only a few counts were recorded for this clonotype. In DNA form, the CDR3 reads TGTGCCAGCAGCGTACTTGGGATTCAAGAGACCCAGTACTTC. Translation gives CASSVLGIQETQYF. This chain uses TRBV9 with TRBJ2-5; D not certain. V was clipped by 1 base and J by 2 bases, with 9 bases between them. CDR1 and CDR2 from the germline V gene are SGDLS and YYNGEE. The CDR3 spans 14 residues.

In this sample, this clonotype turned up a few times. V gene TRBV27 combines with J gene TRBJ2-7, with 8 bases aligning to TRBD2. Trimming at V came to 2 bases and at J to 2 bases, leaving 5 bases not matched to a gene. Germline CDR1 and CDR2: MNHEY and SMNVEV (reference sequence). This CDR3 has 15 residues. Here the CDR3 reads CASSLRGAGAYEQYF. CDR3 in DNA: TGTGCCAGCAGTTTACGTGGAGCGGGGGCCTACGAGCAGTACTTC.

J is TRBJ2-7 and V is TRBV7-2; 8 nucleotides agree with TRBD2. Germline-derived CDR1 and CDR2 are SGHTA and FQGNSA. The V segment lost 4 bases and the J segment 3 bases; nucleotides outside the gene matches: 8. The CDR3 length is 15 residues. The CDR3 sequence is CASSSQVSGSYEQYF. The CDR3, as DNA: TGTGCCAGCAGCTCGCAGGTGAGCGGGAGCTACGAGCAGTACTTC.

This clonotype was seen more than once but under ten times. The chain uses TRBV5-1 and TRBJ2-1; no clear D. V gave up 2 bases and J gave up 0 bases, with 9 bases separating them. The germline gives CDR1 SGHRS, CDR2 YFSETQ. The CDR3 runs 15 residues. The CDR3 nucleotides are TGCGCCAGCAGCTTCCACTTGAGCTCCTACAATGAGCAGTTCTTC. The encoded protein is CASSFHLSSYNEQFF.

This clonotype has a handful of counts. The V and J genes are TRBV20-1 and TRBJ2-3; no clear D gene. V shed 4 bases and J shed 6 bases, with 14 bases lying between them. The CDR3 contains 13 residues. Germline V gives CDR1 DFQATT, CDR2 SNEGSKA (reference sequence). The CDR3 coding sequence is TGCAGTGCTACAGCGACCTTGCCGGATACGCAGTATTTT. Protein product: CSATATLPDTQYF.

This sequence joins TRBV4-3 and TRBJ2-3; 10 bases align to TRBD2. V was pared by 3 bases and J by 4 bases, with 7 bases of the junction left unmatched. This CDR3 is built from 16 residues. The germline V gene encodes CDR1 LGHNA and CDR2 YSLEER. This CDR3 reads CASSHLAGERADTQYF. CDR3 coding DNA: TGCGCCAGCAGCCACCTAGCGGGAGAAAGGGCAGATACGCAGTATTTT.

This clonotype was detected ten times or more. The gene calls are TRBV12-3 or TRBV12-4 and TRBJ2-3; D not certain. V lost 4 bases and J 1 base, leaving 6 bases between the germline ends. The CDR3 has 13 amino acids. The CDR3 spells CASSYRGTDTQYF. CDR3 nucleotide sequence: TGTGCCAGCAGTTACCGGGGCACAGATACGCAGTATTTT.

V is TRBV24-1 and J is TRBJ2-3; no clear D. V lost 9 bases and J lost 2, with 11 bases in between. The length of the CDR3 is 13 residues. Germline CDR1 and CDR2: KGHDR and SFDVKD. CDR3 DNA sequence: TGTGCCACCGAAGCAACGGACACAGATACGCAGTATTTT. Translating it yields CATEATDTDTQYF.

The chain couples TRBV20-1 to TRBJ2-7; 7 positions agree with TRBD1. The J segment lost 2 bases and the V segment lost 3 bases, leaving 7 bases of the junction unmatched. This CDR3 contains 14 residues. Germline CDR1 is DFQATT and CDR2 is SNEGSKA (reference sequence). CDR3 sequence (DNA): TGCAGTGCTAGCGGACAGGAGAGCACCTACGAGCAGTACTTC. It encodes CSASGQESTYEQYF.

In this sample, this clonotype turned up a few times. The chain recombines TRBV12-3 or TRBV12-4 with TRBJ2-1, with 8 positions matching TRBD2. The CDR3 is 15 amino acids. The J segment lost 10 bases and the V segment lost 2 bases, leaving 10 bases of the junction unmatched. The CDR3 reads CASSLSGGAGWEQFF. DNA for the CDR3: TGTGCCAGCAGTTTATCGGGAGGGGCAGGGTGGGAGCAGTTCTTC.

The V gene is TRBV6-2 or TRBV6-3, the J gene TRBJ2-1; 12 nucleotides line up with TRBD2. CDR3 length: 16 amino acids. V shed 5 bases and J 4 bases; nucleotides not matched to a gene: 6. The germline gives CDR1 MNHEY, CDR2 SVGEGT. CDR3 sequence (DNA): TGTGCCAGCAGTAACAGACTAGCGGGAGCGTACAATGAGCAGTTCTTC. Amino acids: CASSNRLAGAYNEQFF.

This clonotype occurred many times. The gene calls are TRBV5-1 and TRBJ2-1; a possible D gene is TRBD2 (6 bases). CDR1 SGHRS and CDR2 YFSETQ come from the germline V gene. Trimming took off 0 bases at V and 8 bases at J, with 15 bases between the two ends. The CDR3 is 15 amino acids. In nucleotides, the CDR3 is TGCGCCAGCAGCTTGGTAGCGGTCCGGGGCGATGAGCAGTTCTTC. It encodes CASSLVAVRGDEQFF. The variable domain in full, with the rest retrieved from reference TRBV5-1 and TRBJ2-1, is KAGVTQTPRYLIKTRGQQVTLSCSPISGHRSVSWYQQTPGQGLQFLFEYFSETQRNKGNFPGRFSGRQFSNSRSEMNVSTLELGDSALYLCASSLVAVRGDEQFFGPGTRLTVL.

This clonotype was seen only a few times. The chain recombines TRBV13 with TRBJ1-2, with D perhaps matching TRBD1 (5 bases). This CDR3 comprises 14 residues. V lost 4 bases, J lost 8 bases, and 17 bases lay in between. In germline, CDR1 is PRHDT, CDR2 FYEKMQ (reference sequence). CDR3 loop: CASSSGRDPEGYTF. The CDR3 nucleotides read TGTGCCAGCAGCTCCGGCAGGGACCCCGAGGGCTACACCTTC.

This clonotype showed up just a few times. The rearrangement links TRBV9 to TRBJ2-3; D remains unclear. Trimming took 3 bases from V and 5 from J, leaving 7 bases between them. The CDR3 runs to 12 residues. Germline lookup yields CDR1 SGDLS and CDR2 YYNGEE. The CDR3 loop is CASSAQLDTQYF. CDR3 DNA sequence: TGTGCCAGCAGCGCCCAACTAGATACGCAGTATTTT.

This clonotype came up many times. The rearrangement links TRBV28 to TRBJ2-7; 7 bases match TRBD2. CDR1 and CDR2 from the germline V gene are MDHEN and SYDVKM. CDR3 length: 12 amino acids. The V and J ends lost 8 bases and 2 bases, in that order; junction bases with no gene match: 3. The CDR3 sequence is CASGRETYEQYF. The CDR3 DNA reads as TGTGCCAGCGGGAGGGAAACCTACGAGCAGTACTTC.

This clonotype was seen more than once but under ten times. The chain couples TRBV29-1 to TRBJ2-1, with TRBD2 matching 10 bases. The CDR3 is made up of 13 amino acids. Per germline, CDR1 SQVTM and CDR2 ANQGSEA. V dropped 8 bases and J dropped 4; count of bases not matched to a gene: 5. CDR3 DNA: TGCAGCCCGCTAGCGGGAGTTTACAATGAGCAGTTCTTC. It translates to CSPLAGVYNEQFF.

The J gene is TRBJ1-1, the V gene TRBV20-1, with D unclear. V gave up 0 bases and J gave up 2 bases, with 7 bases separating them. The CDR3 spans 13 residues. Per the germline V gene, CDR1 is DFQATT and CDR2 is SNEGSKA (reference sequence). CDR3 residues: CSARDHLNTEAFF. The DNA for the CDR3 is TGCAGTGCTAGAGATCACCTCAACACTGAAGCTTTCTTT.

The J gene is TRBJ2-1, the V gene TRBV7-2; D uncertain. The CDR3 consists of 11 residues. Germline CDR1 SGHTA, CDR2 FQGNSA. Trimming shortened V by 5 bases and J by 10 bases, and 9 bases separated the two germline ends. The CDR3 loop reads CASSDRYEQFF. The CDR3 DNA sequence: TGTGCCAGCAGCGACCGATACGAGCAGTTCTTC. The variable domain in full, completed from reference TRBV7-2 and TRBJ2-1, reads GAGVSQSPSNKVTEKGKDVELRCDPISGHTALYWYRQSLGQGLEFLIYFQGNSAPDKSGLPSDRFSAERTGGSVSTLTIQRTQQEDSAVYLCASSDRYEQFFGPGTRLTVL.

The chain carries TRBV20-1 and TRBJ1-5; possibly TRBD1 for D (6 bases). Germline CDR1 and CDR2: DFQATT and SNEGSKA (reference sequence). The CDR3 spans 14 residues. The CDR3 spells CSARGGPPNQPQHF. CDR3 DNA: TGCAGCGCCCGGGGGGGGCCTCCTAATCAGCCCCAGCATTTT.

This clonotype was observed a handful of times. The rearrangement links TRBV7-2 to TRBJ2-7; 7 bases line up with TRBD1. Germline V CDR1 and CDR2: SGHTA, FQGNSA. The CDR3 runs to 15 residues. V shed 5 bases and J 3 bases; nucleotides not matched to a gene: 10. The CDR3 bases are TGTGCCAGCAGCCAGGGCTGGGACAGCAACTACGAGCAGTACTTC. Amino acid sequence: CASSQGWDSNYEQYF.